This T cell receptor (beta chain) was found in a study of cytomegalovirus exposure and HLA in healthy donors. Study-level findings and limits: Among TCR beta chains, those listed as cytomegalovirus-associated numbered roughly 150. Among TCR sequences, most were rare, though some public TCRs appeared in many donors.

As regards this clone: Antigen unknown.

The CDR3 has 15 amino acids. Germline values: CDR1 GTSNPN, CDR2 SVGIG (reference sequence). Deletions cut 2 bases from V and 0 bases from J, with 11 bases between. The data were produced by immunoSEQ multiplex PCR, yet TCRdb's version contains in-frame clones alone and is incomplete. The sample has roughly 200,000 clones; around 80% are singletons. These donors were members of the roughly 120-subject validation cohort, a group separate from the roughly 670-subject first cohort. This chain uses TRBV30 with TRBJ2-1, with D possibly being TRBD1 (6 bases). The TCR sequence derives from a woman aged 30 to 39 in good health and CMV-seronegative. Sequencing was carried out using PBMCs. The CDR3 loop is CAWSSDRLSYNEQFF. The DNA for the CDR3 is TGTGCCTGGAGTTCCGACAGGCTCTCCTACAATGAGCAGTTCTTC.